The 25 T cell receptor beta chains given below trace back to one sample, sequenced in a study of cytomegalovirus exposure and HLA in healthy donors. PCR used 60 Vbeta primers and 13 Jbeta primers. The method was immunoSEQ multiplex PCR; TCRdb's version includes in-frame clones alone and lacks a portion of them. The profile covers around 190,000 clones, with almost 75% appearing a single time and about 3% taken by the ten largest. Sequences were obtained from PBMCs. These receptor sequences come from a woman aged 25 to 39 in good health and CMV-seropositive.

The CDR3 protein is CASSQGGNQPQHF. The CDR3 DNA is TGTGCCAGCAGCCAGGGGGGCAATCAGCCCCAGCATTTT. The chain has TRBV28 and TRBJ1-5; TRBD1 matches at 7 bases. The CDR3 totals 13 residues. The V and J ends lost 6 bases and 2 bases, in that order; junction bases with no gene match: 1. Germline values: CDR1 MDHEN, CDR2 SYDVKM.

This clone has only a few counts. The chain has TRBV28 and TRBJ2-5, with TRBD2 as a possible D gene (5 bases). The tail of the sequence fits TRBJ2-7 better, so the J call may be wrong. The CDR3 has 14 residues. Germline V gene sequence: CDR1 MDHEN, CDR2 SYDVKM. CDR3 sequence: CASSLDPERYEQYF. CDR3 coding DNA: TGTGCCAGCAGTTTGGACCCCGAGCGGTACGAGCAGTACTTC.

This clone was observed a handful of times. CDR3 residues: CASSSRGPEEQFF. The CDR3 nucleotides are TGTGCCAGCAGCTCCCGAGGGCCGGAGGAGCAGTTCTTC. V usage is TRBV7-9 and J usage is TRBJ2-1, with D maybe TRBD2 (5 bases). V gave up 4 bases and J gave up 10 bases, with 14 bases separating them. Germline-derived CDR1 and CDR2 are SEHNR and FQNEAQ (reference sequence). The length of the CDR3 is 13 residues.

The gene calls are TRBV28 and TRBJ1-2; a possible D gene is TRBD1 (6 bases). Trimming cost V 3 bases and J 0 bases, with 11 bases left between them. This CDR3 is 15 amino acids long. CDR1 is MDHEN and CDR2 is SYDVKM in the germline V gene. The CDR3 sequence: CASSFPGQTNYGYTF. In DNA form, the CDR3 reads TGTGCCAGCAGTTTCCCCGGACAGACTAACTATGGCTACACCTTC.

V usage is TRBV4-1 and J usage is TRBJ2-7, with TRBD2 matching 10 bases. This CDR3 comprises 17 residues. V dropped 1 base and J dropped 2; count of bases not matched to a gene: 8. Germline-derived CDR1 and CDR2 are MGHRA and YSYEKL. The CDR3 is CASSQGPPSGSTYEQYF. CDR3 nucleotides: TGCGCCAGCAGCCAAGGCCCCCCTAGCGGGAGTACCTACGAGCAGTACTTC.

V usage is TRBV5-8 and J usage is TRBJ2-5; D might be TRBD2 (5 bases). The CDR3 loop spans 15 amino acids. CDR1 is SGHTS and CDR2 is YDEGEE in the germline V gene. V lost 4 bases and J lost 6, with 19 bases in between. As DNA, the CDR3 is TGTGCCAGCAGCCCGGTCGAGGGTACGAGAAAGACCCAGTACTTC. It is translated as CASSPVEGTRKTQYF.

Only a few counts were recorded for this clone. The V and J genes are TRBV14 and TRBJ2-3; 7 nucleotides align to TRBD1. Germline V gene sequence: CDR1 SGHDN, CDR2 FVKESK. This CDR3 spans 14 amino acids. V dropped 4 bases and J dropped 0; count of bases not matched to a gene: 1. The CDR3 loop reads CASSPQGSTDTQYF. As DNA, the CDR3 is TGTGCCAGCAGCCCACAGGGGAGCACAGATACGCAGTATTTT.

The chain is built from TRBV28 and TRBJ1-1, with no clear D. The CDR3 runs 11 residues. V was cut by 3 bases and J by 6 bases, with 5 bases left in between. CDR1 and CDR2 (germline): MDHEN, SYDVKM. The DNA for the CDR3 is TGTGCCAGCAGTTTGTCCTCTGAAGCTTTCTTT. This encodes CASSLSSEAFF.

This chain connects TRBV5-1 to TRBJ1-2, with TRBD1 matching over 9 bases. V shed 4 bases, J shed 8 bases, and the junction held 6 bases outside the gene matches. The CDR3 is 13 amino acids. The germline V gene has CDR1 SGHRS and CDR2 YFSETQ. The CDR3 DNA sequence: TGCGCCAGCAGCGCCGGGACAGGGTGGGGCTACACCTTC. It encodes CASSAGTGWGYTF.

CDR3 sequence: CASSPFGPLKRGYTF. The CDR3 DNA follows: TGTGCCAGTAGTCCGTTTGGGCCGCTTAAGCGGGGCTACACCTTC. The J gene is TRBJ1-2, the V gene TRBV19; D unclear. V was trimmed by 5 bases and J by 8 bases, leaving 21 bases between them. Germline CDR1 reads LNHDA; CDR2 reads SQIVND (reference sequence). The CDR3 has 15 amino acids.

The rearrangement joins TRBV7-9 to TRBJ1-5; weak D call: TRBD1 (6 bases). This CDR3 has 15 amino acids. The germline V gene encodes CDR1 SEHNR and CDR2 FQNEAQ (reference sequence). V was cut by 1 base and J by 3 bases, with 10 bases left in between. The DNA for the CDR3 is TGTGCCAGCAGCTTAGACAGGGACTACAATCAGCCCCAGCATTTT. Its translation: CASSLDRDYNQPQHF.

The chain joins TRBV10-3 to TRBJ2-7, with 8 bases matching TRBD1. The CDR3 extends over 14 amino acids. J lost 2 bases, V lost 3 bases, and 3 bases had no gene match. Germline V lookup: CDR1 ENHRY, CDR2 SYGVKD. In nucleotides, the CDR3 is TGTGCCATCAGTGACCCAGGGGGCACCTACGAGCAGTACTTC. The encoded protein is CAISDPGGTYEQYF.

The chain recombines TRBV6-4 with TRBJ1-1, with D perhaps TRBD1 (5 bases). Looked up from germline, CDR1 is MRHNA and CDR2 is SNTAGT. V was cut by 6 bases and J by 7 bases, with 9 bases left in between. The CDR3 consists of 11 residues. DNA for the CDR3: TGTGCCAGCAGGGGGGGAGGTGAAGCTTTCTTT. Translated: CASRGGGEAFF.

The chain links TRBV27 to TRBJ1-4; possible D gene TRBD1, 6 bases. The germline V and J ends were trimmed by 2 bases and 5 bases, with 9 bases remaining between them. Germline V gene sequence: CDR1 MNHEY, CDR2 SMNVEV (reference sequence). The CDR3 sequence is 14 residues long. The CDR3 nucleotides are TGTGCCAGCAGTTTAATGGGGGCAAATGAAAAACTGTTTTTT. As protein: CASSLMGANEKLFF.

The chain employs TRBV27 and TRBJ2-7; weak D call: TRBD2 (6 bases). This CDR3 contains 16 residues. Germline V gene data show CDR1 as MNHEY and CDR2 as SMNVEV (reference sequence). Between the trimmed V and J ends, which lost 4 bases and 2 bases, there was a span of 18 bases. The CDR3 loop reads CASSSRALADTYEQYF. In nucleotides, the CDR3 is TGTGCCAGCAGTTCTCGGGCATTAGCGGATACCTACGAGCAGTACTTC.

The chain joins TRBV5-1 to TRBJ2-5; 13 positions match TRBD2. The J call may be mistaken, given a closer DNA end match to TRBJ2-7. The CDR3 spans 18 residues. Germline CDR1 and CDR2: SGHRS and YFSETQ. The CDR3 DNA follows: TGCGCCAGCAGCCCCGCGGGACTAGCGGGATTGGGGGGCGACGAGCAGTACTTC. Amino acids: CASSPAGLAGLGGDEQYF.

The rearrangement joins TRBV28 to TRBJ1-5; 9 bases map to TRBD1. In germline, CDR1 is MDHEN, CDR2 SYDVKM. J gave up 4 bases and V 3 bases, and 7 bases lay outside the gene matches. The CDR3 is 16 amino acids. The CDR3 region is CASSFPGGTGNQPQHF. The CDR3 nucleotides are TGTGCCAGCAGTTTCCCCGGGGGGACAGGGAATCAGCCCCAGCATTTT.

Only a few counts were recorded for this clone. CDR3 amino acids: CASSLRGREVSDTQYF. In DNA form, the CDR3 reads TGTGCCAGCAGCCTCCGGGGGCGGGAGGTGTCAGATACGCAGTATTTT. The V and J genes are TRBV9 and TRBJ2-3; 8 bases match TRBD2. The CDR3 contains 16 residues. Looked up from germline, CDR1 is SGDLS and CDR2 is YYNGEE. With V trimmed by 4 bases and J by 4 bases, 11 bases remained unmatched.

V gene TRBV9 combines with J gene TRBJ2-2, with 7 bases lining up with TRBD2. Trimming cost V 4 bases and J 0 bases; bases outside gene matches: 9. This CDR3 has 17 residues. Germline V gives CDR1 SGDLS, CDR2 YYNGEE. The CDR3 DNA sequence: TGTGCCAGCAGCCTCTCCAGGCTAGCGGCGAACACCGGGGAGCTGTTTTTT. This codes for CASSLSRLAANTGELFF.

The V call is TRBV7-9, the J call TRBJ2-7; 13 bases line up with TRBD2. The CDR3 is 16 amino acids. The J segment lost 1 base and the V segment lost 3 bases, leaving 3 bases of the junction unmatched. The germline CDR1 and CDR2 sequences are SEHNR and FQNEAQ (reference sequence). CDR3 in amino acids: CASSLPGLAGSYEQYF. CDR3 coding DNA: TGTGCCAGCAGCTTGCCGGGACTAGCGGGGTCCTACGAGCAGTACTTC.

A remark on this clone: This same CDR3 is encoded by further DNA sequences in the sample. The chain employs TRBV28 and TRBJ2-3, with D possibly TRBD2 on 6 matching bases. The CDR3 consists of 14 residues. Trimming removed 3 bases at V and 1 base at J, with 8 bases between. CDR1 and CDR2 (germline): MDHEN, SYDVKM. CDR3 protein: CASSFGGGTDTQYF. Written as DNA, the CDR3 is TGTGCCAGCAGTTTCGGAGGGGGCACAGATACGCAGTATTTT.

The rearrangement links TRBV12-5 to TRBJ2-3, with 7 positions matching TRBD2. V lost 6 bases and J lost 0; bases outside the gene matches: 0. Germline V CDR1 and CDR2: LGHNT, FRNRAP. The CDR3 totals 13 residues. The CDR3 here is CASGRGSTDTQYF. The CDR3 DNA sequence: TGTGCTAGTGGGCGGGGGAGCACAGATACGCAGTATTTT.

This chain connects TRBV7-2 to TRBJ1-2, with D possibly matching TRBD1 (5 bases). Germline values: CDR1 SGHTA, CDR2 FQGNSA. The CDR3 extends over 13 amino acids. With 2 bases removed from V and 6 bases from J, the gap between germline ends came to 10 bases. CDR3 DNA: TGTGCCAGCAGCTTATCCAGGGTAGATGGCTACACCTTC. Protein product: CASSLSRVDGYTF.

The CDR3 loop is CASSLQGREQFF. CDR3 DNA sequence: TGTGCCAGCAGCTTACAGGGAAGAGAGCAGTTCTTC. The V and J genes are TRBV7-2 and TRBJ2-1, with D tentatively TRBD1 (5 bases). The CDR3 is made up of 12 amino acids. V dropped 2 bases and J dropped 10 bases, with 9 bases sitting between them. CDR1 SGHTA and CDR2 FQGNSA come from the germline V gene. The variable domain in full, with the rest retrieved from reference TRBV7-2 and TRBJ2-1, is GAGVSQSPSNKVTEKGKDVELRCDPISGHTALYWYRQSLGQGLEFLIYFQGNSAPDKSGLPSDRFSAERTGGSVSTLTIQRTQQEDSAVYLCASSLQGREQFFGPGTRLTVL.

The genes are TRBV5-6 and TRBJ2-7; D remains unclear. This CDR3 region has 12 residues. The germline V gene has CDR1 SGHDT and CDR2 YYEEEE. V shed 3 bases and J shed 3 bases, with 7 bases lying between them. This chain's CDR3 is CASSSYNYEQYF. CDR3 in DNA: TGTGCCAGCAGCTCGTATAACTACGAGCAGTACTTC.